This T cell receptor (beta chain) was recorded in a study of cytomegalovirus exposure and HLA in healthy donors. This CDR3 is built from 14 residues. The germline gives CDR1 SGHRS, CDR2 YFSETQ. Deletions cut 1 base from V and 4 bases from J, with 10 bases between. The PCR used 60 Vbeta and 13 Jbeta primers. The assay was immunoSEQ multiplex PCR, and TCRdb's table has in-frame clones only and misses some. Found here are 180,000 or so clones, about three quarters of them singletons; the top ten hold over 12%. With regard to this clone: Its antigen is undetermined.

The study's findings and limits: For TCR beta chains, V- and J-gene trimming was later linked to a missense DCLRE1C variant. CMV serostatus was the only immune exposure information that was available. The authors assumed roughly uniform sequencing depth across donors for presence/absence analyses.

The sample comprised PBMCs. This chain joins TRBV5-1 and TRBJ2-3; D is unclear. The sequence derives from a man in his forties or fifties in good health and CMV-seropositive. CDR3 DNA sequence: TGCGCCAGCAGCTTGTTAGAGAATGCAGATACGCAGTATTTT. Translated: CASSLLENADTQYF.